This T cell receptor (beta chain) came from a study of regulatory T cells in long-lasting Graves disease. Time point denoted: newly diagnosed GD, antithyroid drugs for less than 3 months. RNA from PBMCs was the source of the TCR library. Study-level results: What was studied was peripheral blood only, and not thyroid tissue.

Germline lookup yields CDR1 SNHLY and CDR2 FYNNEI. V lost 6 bases and J 0 bases, leaving 12 bases between the germline ends. The CDR3 consists of 15 residues. Arm-PCR of CDR3 regions with iRepertoire HTBI primers generated TCR beta libraries. The authors' processing: Gene usage covered 62 TRBV and 14 TRBJ segments. TCRdb redid the calling of the multiplex PCR reads with MiXCR, one entry per CDR3 protein. Clone size and V and J calls follow TCRdb, not the original study. The data show about 320,000 distinct CDR3 sequences, roughly 18% seen once. This clonotype was counted at least ten times. Its antigen is as yet unknown.

J is TRBJ1-5 and V is TRBV2; D is perhaps TRBD1 (6 bases). This sequence was found in a female donor with Graves disease. The specimen was peripheral blood mononuclear cells (PBMCs), collected at new diagnosis, from a patient treated with antithyroid drugs. CDR3: CASRKTGNSNQPQHF. The CDR3 nucleotides are TGTGCCAGCAGGAAAACAGGGAATAGCAATCAGCCCCAGCATTTT.